This T cell receptor (beta chain) appears in the sequencing data of a study of blood T cell repertoires in COVID-19. The repertoire was sequenced with immunoSEQ multiplex PCR; TCRdb's copy has only in-frame clones and lacks some. The sample holds about 250,000 clones, about 90% seen once. Recruits, aged about 18 to 90 years, lived in roughly 22 US areas. V lost 6 bases and J lost 5, with 18 bases in between. The CDR3 covers 15 residues. The germline V gene has CDR1 ENHRY and CDR2 SYGVKD. The TCR comes from a woman younger than 45 with acute COVID-19. The chain couples TRBV10-3 to TRBJ2-3, with a possible D match to TRBD2 (5 bases). The sample consisted of PBMCs or T cells enriched from blood (not recorded which). CDR3 sequence (DNA): TGTGCCATCAGGCCGACGGGAACGATCGTAGATACGCAGTATTTT. This sequence encodes CAIRPTGTIVDTQYF.